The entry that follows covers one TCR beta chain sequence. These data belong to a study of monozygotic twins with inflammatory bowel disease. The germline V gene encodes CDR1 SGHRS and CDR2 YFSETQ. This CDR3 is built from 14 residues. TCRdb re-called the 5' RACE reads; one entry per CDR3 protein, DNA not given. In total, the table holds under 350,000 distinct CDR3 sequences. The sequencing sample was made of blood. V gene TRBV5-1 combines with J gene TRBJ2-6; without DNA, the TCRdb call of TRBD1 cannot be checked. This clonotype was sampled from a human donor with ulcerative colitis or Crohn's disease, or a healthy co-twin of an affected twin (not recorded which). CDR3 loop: CASSLDPGPYVLTF.